This TCR beta chain appears in the sequencing data of a study of shared clonotypes between healthy human individuals. TCRdb's copy holds only in-frame clones and misses some; the assay was immunoSEQ multiplex PCR. In the table there are approximately 2.1 million clones, 80% to 95% of which are singletons. The sample consisted of naive CD4+ T cells from PBMCs. Subset indicated: CD45RA+ positively selected. This clonotype was obtained from a man younger than 30 in good health. Some clones in this sample may be carry-over from other donors' samples.

CDR3 sequence (DNA): TGTGCCAGCAGCTTGGAGCGGGCGAACACCGGGGAGCTGTTTTTT. Protein product: CASSLERANTGELFF. The J gene is TRBJ2-2, the V gene TRBV5-6, with TRBD2 as a possible D gene (6 bases). V shed 0 bases and J shed 0 bases, with 6 bases lying between them. In germline, CDR1 is SGHDT, CDR2 YYEEEE. CDR3 length: 15 amino acids.